The 27 T cell receptor beta chains below were found in one sample sequenced in a study of human T cells and chemical hapten exposure (dated by TCRdb to about 2021). This specimen's time point label, per the study, means: patch test 1, 2 weeks after DPC sensitization. The sample's treatment or condition label is to be understood as: therapeutic diphenylcyclopropenone sensitization with weekly scalp DPC. The library was obtained by RACE. For sequencing, a NextSeq 500 was employed. The public reads were run again by TCRdb, first through fastp at Q25 and then through MiXCR, and only productive beta chains were kept. For every CDR3 protein sequence, its rows merge into one entry that carries the most common genes and DNA. The sample data list around 380,000 distinct CDR3 sequences, and nearly 5% of these were observed just once. The ten biggest clones cover over 2% of the sample. Sequenced material: whole blood, taken in connection with sensitization to the hapten diphenylcyclopropenone (DPC). These receptors were taken from a woman aged 50 to 60 with alopecia areata. Some clones in this sample may be carry-over from other donors' samples.

This clonotype was observed at least ten times. This rearrangement joins TRBV7-9 to TRBJ2-1; 8 bases are shared with TRBD1. The V and J ends lost 2 bases and 7 bases, in that order; junction bases with no gene match: 19. This CDR3 is 19 amino acids long. Germline V gene sequence: CDR1 SEHNR, CDR2 FQNEAQ (reference sequence). CDR3 amino acids: CASSLLLVTGAQRGNEQFF. The DNA for the CDR3 is TGTGCCAGCAGCTTATTGCTGGTGACAGGGGCACAACGGGGTAATGAGCAGTTCTTC.

The chain joins TRBV11-3 to TRBJ2-1, with D possibly matching TRBD1 (5 bases). Trimming removed 0 bases at V and 6 bases at J, with 9 bases between. The CDR3 totals 14 residues. Germline V gene lookup returns CDR1 SGHNT and CDR2 YENEEA. In DNA, the CDR3 is TGTGCCAGCAGCTTAGATGGGGCTAGCAATGAGCAGTTCTTC. Translation: CASSLDGASNEQFF.

This clonotype was recorded many times. The V and J genes are TRBV20-1 and TRBJ1-1; 11 positions match TRBD1. The ends lost 8 bases at V and 5 bases at J; junction bases unmatched: 13. The CDR3 covers 15 residues. From germline, CDR1 is DFQATT and CDR2 SNEGSKA (reference sequence). CDR3 in amino acids: CSTRIAGQGGTEAFF. The CDR3 DNA reads TGCAGTACCCGAATCGCGGGACAGGGGGGAACTGAAGCTTTCTTT.

This clonotype was observed many times. CDR3 DNA: TGTGCCAGCAGCTCGGACAGAGCAAACAACATTCAGTACTTC. Its protein is CASSSDRANNIQYF. The chain has TRBV11-2 and TRBJ2-4, with TRBD1 as a possible D gene (6 bases). The CDR3 totals 14 residues. The germline CDR1 and CDR2 sequences are SGHAT and FQNNGV. The germline V and J ends were trimmed by 4 bases and 7 bases, with 14 bases remaining between them.

The gene calls are TRBV10-3 and TRBJ1-2; D perhaps matches TRBD1 (5 bases). V was pared by 3 bases and J by 0 bases, with 14 bases between. The CDR3 covers 16 residues. Germline V CDR1 and CDR2: ENHRY, SYGVKD. CDR3 region: CAISETGTPANYGYTF. DNA of the CDR3: TGTGCCATCAGTGAAACCGGGACGCCAGCTAACTATGGCTACACCTTC.

This clonotype has a count of ten or more. The chain employs TRBV10-3 and TRBJ2-7; D perhaps matches TRBD2 (6 bases). The V gene lost 2 bases and the J gene lost 5 bases, with 10 bases spanning the gap. Germline CDR1 and CDR2: ENHRY and SYGVKD. The CDR3 is 13 amino acids. CDR3: CAISERESHEQYF. Here the CDR3 DNA reads TGTGCCATCAGTGAGCGGGAGTCCCACGAGCAGTACTTC.

This clonotype appeared many times. CDR3 amino acids: CASSLRGKTSASGEQFF. As DNA, the CDR3 is TGTGCCAGCAGCCTAAGGGGGAAGACTAGCGCCTCCGGGGAGCAGTTCTTC. The gene calls are TRBV7-9 and TRBJ2-1; 8 nucleotides agree with TRBD2. The CDR3 loop spans 17 amino acids. The junction had 19 bases not matched to a gene; V was cut back by 5 bases and J by 10 bases. Germline values: CDR1 SEHNR, CDR2 FQNEAQ (reference sequence).

The table lists this clonotype with many counts. The rearrangement uses TRBV4-1 and TRBJ2-5, with a tentative D call TRBD1 (5 bases). The germline V and J ends were trimmed by 5 bases and 2 bases, with 12 bases remaining between them. From germline, CDR1 is MGHRA and CDR2 YSYEKL. This CDR3 comprises 14 residues. The CDR3 sequence: CASSARQTQETQYF. The CDR3 DNA is TGCGCCAGCAGCGCCCGACAGACACAAGAGACCCAGTACTTC.

This clonotype came up a few times. The V and J genes are TRBV6-5 and TRBJ2-5; the D gene is possibly TRBD2 (6 bases). Trimming removed 8 bases at V and 2 bases at J, with 21 bases between. This CDR3 is built from 16 residues. Germline CDR1 is MNHEY and CDR2 is SVGAGI. The CDR3 bases are TGTGCCAGCGGACCCCCGATCCGGGACTTACAAGAGACCCAGTACTTC. Translating gives CASGPPIRDLQETQYF.

This clonotype was picked up a small number of times. J is TRBJ1-3 and V is TRBV5-1, with D tentatively TRBD1 (6 bases). This CDR3 region has 16 residues. Germline V lookup: CDR1 SGHRS, CDR2 YFSETQ. The V end was cut by 4 bases, the J end by 0 bases, with 14 bases between. CDR3 in amino acids: CASSLEDSSSGNTIYF. CDR3 nucleotide sequence: TGCGCCAGCAGCCTGGAGGACAGCTCCTCTGGAAACACCATATATTTT.

This clonotype was found many times. The rearrangement joins TRBV5-1 to TRBJ2-5; 7 nucleotides align to TRBD2. Per germline, CDR1 SGHRS and CDR2 YFSETQ. The CDR3 spans 14 residues. The V gene end was trimmed by 4 bases and the J gene end by 0 bases; junction bases not matched to a gene: 3. The CDR3 region has the DNA TGCGCCAGCAGCCGGGGAGGGGACCAAGAGACCCAGTACTTC. Amino acid sequence: CASSRGGDQETQYF.

This clonotype has at least ten counts. The rearrangement uses TRBV20-1 and TRBJ2-3; 10 bases are shared with TRBD2. The germline gives CDR1 DFQATT, CDR2 SNEGSKA (reference sequence). The trim removed 0 bases at V and 5 bases at J, leaving 5 bases unmatched. The CDR3 runs 15 residues. CDR3 loop: CSARDASGSGDTQYF. The CDR3 bases are TGCAGTGCTAGAGATGCTAGCGGGAGTGGAGATACGCAGTATTTT.

This clonotype was counted a few times. This CDR3 reads CAIGGLFSGETQYF. The DNA of the CDR3 is TGTGCCATCGGAGGCTTATTCTCGGGCGAGACCCAGTACTTC. The chain links TRBV27 to TRBJ2-5; D is perhaps TRBD2 (5 bases). CDR3 length: 14 amino acids. Trimming took 10 bases from V and 5 from J, leaving 20 bases between them. Germline CDR1 is MNHEY and CDR2 is SMNVEV (reference sequence).

This clonotype was recorded many times. This chain uses TRBV5-5 with TRBJ1-2, with 9 bases matching TRBD1. J gave up 8 bases and V 5 bases, and 10 bases lay outside the gene matches. Per the germline V gene, CDR1 is SGHKS and CDR2 is YYEKEE (reference sequence). CDR3 length: 14 residues. CDR3 amino acids: CASRRPGQGNGYTF. Written as DNA, the CDR3 is TGTGCCAGCAGGCGTCCGGGACAGGGCAACGGCTACACCTTC.

This clonotype was seen at least ten times. J is TRBJ2-3 and V is TRBV28; 7 nucleotides agree with TRBD1. Germline-derived CDR1 and CDR2 are MDHEN and SYDVKM. The CDR3 is 17 residues long. V shed 4 bases and J 3 bases; nucleotides not matched to a gene: 13. This chain's CDR3 is CASSSSDRAVSTDTQYF. The DNA for the CDR3 is TGTGCCAGCAGTTCCTCCGACAGGGCAGTTTCGACAGATACGCAGTATTTT.

This clonotype showed up just a few times. This rearrangement joins TRBV12-3 or TRBV12-4 to TRBJ1-6, with 7 positions matching TRBD1. CDR3 length: 15 residues. The V gene end was trimmed by 1 base and the J gene end by 6 bases; junction bases not matched to a gene: 3. Here the CDR3 reads CASSLGTGVNSPLHF. The CDR3, as DNA: TGTGCCAGCAGTTTAGGGACAGGCGTTAATTCACCCCTCCACTTT.

This sequence joins TRBV5-5 and TRBJ2-1, with TRBD1 identical over 7 bases. Losses at the gene ends were 3 bases for V and 10 bases for J; bases not matched to a gene: 4. The CDR3 runs 12 residues. Germline V gene data show CDR1 as SGHKS and CDR2 as YYEKEE (reference sequence). The CDR3 loop reads CASSSQGGEQFF. CDR3 coding DNA: TGTGCCAGCAGCTCCCAAGGGGGCGAGCAGTTCTTC.

This clonotype was detected a few times. V is TRBV4-3 and J is TRBJ2-3, with a possible D match to TRBD1 (5 bases). The germline gives CDR1 LGHNA, CDR2 YSLEER. V was pared by 1 base and J by 4 bases, with 12 bases between. This CDR3 has 15 amino acids. The chain's CDR3 is CASSQVRGSADTQYF. The CDR3 DNA reads as TGCGCCAGCAGCCAAGTTAGGGGTTCCGCAGATACGCAGTATTTT.

The chain employs TRBV4-2 and TRBJ1-1; 7 nucleotides match TRBD1. Germline V gene data show CDR1 as LGHNA and CDR2 as YNFKEQ. This CDR3 is 15 amino acids long. V gave up 0 bases and J gave up 4 bases; unmatched junction bases: 5. CDR3 sequence (DNA): TGTGCCAGCAGCCAAGATCTTAGGGGGCTCACTGAAGCTTTCTTT. It translates to CASSQDLRGLTEAFF.

This clonotype was seen repeatedly, ten times or more. The chain couples TRBV4-2 to TRBJ2-3, with D hard to call. Trimming pared 3 bases from V and 1 base from J, leaving 8 bases between. Germline-derived CDR1 and CDR2 are LGHNA and YNFKEQ. The CDR3 extends over 14 amino acids. The CDR3 region has the DNA TGTGCCAGCAGCCACCCCAGCGGCACAGATACGCAGTATTTT. It yields the protein CASSHPSGTDTQYF.

This clonotype was observed at least ten times. The chain is built from TRBV6-5 and TRBJ2-7; 7 nucleotides line up with TRBD1. Germline values: CDR1 MNHEY, CDR2 SVGAGI. J gave up 4 bases and V 5 bases, and 11 bases lay outside the gene matches. The CDR3 extends over 15 amino acids. The CDR3 region is CASSRPGTATYEQYF. CDR3 nucleotide sequence: TGTGCCAGCAGTCGACCCGGGACAGCTACTTACGAGCAGTACTTC.

This clonotype showed up many times. The chain has TRBV29-1 and TRBJ1-5, with a tentative D call TRBD1 (5 bases). CDR3 length equals 13 residues. V lost 7 bases and J 3 bases, leaving 13 bases between the germline ends. Germline CDR1 SQVTM, CDR2 ANQGSEA. CDR3: CSAQEGSNQPQHF. The CDR3 DNA reads as TGCAGCGCACAGGAGGGATCCAATCAGCCCCAGCATTTT.

In this sample, this clonotype turned up many times. V usage is TRBV20-1 and J usage is TRBJ2-7; TRBD2 agrees at 7 bases. V was pared by 5 bases and J by 4 bases, with 11 bases of the junction left unmatched. The CDR3 runs 14 residues. The germline V gene encodes CDR1 DFQATT and CDR2 SNEGSKA (reference sequence). CDR3 loop: CSAHMTSQPYEQYF. CDR3 DNA sequence: TGCAGTGCTCACATGACTAGCCAACCTTACGAGCAGTACTTC.

Ten or more counts support this clonotype. The rearrangement joins TRBV27 to TRBJ1-5; D call uncertain. V gave up 5 bases and J gave up 6 bases, with 8 bases separating them. This CDR3 is 12 amino acids long. Per germline, CDR1 MNHEY and CDR2 SMNVEV (reference sequence). CDR3 DNA sequence: TGTGCCAGCAGTACCGGCGGTCAGCCCCAGCATTTT. As protein: CASSTGGQPQHF.

This clonotype was seen ten or more times. The chain couples TRBV3-1 to TRBJ1-6, with D unresolved. The CDR3 runs to 13 residues. V lost 4 bases and J 7 bases, leaving 8 bases between the germline ends. Germline CDR1 reads LGHDT; CDR2 reads YNNKEL (reference sequence). The CDR3 coding sequence is TGTGCCAGCAGCCCGCACCCAAATTCACCCCTCCACTTT. It yields the protein CASSPHPNSPLHF.

About this clonotype: A much larger clone lies a single base off, so this may be a read error. V usage is TRBV6-1 and J usage is TRBJ2-3; 9 positions match TRBD1. The CDR3 covers 15 residues. Germline CDR1 MNHNS, CDR2 SASEGT. V lost 4 bases to trimming and J lost 6 bases; unmatched junction nucleotides: 8. The CDR3 DNA reads as TGTGCCAGCAGTGGGAAACAGGGGGCTTGGGATACGCAGTATTTT. This encodes CASSGKQGAWDTQYF.

In this sample, this clonotype turned up many times. The chain combines TRBV27 with TRBJ2-7; a weak D match, TRBD2 (5 bases). Germline V gene data show CDR1 as MNHEY and CDR2 as SMNVEV (reference sequence). The CDR3 runs to 12 residues. The V end was cut by 8 bases, the J end by 3 bases, with 11 bases between. Written as DNA, the CDR3 is TGTGCCAGCGGATTGGAGGTCTACGAGCAGTACTTC. This gives the protein CASGLEVYEQYF.